Listed here are 26 T cell receptor beta chains from one sample, sequenced in a study of blood T cell repertoires in COVID-19. Profiling relied on immunoSEQ multiplex PCR, and the TCRdb table lists in-frame clones only, not all of them. This sample has about 260,000 clones, with about 85% found just once. Sequencing was performed on peripheral blood. The receptor source for this set is a man between 60 and 75 years old with acute or convalescent COVID-19.

The chain couples TRBV13 to TRBJ2-1, with 7 bases aligning to TRBD2. CDR1 and CDR2 from the germline V gene are PRHDT and FYEKMQ (reference sequence). The CDR3 has 15 amino acids. The J segment lost 0 bases and the V segment lost 5 bases, leaving 4 bases of the junction unmatched. The CDR3 DNA reads as TGTGCCAGCAGCACCAGGACTAGCTCCTACAATGAGCAGTTCTTC. It is translated as CASSTRTSSYNEQFF.

The chain carries TRBV11-1 and TRBJ2-1; D might be TRBD1 (5 bases). This CDR3 contains 12 residues. The ends were cut back, 0 bases at V and 13 bases at J, with 10 bases in the middle. Germline CDR1 and CDR2: SGHAT and FQDESV (reference sequence). Here the CDR3 reads CASSLAQVGQFF. The CDR3 region has the DNA TGTGCCAGCAGCTTAGCACAGGTCGGACAGTTCTTC.

This chain joins TRBV9 and TRBJ1-3; 12 bases match TRBD1. J lost 1 base, V lost 0 bases, and 5 bases had no gene match. Per germline, CDR1 SGDLS and CDR2 YYNGEE. The CDR3 is 18 residues long. In DNA, the CDR3 is TGTGCCAGCAGCGTAGGATCGGGACAGGGGGCTTCTGGAAACACCATATATTTT. Its translation: CASSVGSGQGASGNTIYF.

This chain uses TRBV2 with TRBJ2-2; the D gene is possibly TRBD2 (6 bases). The CDR3 totals 15 residues. V lost 5 bases, J lost 2 bases, and 12 bases lay in between. Germline V lookup: CDR1 SNHLY, CDR2 FYNNEI. The CDR3 region is CASSLAETNTGELFF. The CDR3, as DNA: TGTGCCAGCAGTTTAGCGGAGACAAACACCGGGGAGCTGTTTTTT.

The gene calls are TRBV12-3 or TRBV12-4 and TRBJ2-5, with a possible D match to TRBD1 (6 bases). Between the trimmed V and J ends, which lost 6 bases and 7 bases, there was a span of 15 bases. The length of the CDR3 is 13 residues. CDR3 sequence (DNA): TGTGCCAGCAGCTCCGCAGGGGTTGTGACCCAGTACTTC. As protein: CASSSAGVVTQYF.

The chain is built from TRBV7-8 and TRBJ1-2, with 9 bases identical to TRBD1. Per germline, CDR1 SGHVS and CDR2 FQNEAQ. CDR3 size: 18 residues. Trimming cost V 1 base and J 8 bases; bases outside gene matches: 17. The chain's CDR3 is CASSLDRGLGPRPRGYTF. The CDR3 DNA reads TGTGCCAGCAGCTTAGACAGGGGGCTTGGCCCAAGGCCGCGCGGCTACACCTTC.

The gene calls are TRBV21-1 and TRBJ2-7; the listed D gene, TRBD1, was not tested against the DNA. TRBV21-1 is tagged as a pseudogene. This CDR3 has 18 residues. As DNA, the CDR3 is TGTGCCAGCATAAAGGGAGACAGGGAGGAAATTAAACACCCGAGGCAGTACTTC. It yields the protein CASIKGDREEIKHPRQYF.

The CDR3 nucleotides read TGCGCCAGCAGCCAATCACCCCTCTACCCCAACAATGAGCAGTTCTTC. This encodes CASSQSPLYPNNEQFF. The chain joins TRBV4-1 to TRBJ2-1; D is uncertain. This CDR3 is built from 16 residues. The V end was cut by 2 bases, the J end by 5 bases, with 16 bases between. Germline V gene data show CDR1 as MGHRA and CDR2 as YSYEKL.

The chain carries TRBV30 and TRBJ1-2; D unresolved. V lost 2 bases and J lost 8, with 12 bases in between. Germline CDR1 is GTSNPN and CDR2 is SVGIG (reference sequence). The CDR3 loop spans 12 amino acids. The CDR3 here is CAWSYGREGYTF. CDR3 DNA: TGTGCCTGGAGTTACGGGAGGGAGGGCTACACCTTC.

V is TRBV18 and J is TRBJ2-1; D perhaps matches TRBD1 (5 bases). V was trimmed by 3 bases and J by 6 bases, leaving 9 bases between them. CDR3 length equals 13 residues. Germline V CDR1 and CDR2: KGHSH, LQKENI. This chain's CDR3 is CASSPRTLNEQFF. The CDR3 DNA follows: TGTGCCAGCTCACCTCGGACACTCAATGAGCAGTTCTTC.

The V gene is TRBV10-3, the J gene TRBJ1-3, with TRBD1 identical over 11 bases. V shed 6 bases and J 0 bases; nucleotides not matched to a gene: 7. The CDR3 has 17 amino acids. Germline V CDR1 and CDR2: ENHRY, SYGVKD. Written as DNA, the CDR3 is TGTGCCATCAGCCCAACCGGGACAGGGGGCTCTGGAAACACCATATATTTT. Translated: CAISPTGTGGSGNTIYF.

This clone was detected only once. The chain is built from TRBV4-3 and TRBJ1-2, with no clear D. CDR1 LGHNA and CDR2 YSLEER come from the germline V gene. Trimming removed 5 bases from V and 2 bases from J, with 9 bases in between. The CDR3 length is 13 residues. CDR3 region: CASSSWENYGYTF. The CDR3 DNA is TGCGCCAGCAGCTCGTGGGAGAACTATGGCTACACCTTC.

This clone was observed a few times. This sequence joins TRBV6-5 and TRBJ1-3, with D possibly being TRBD1 (6 bases). Germline CDR1 and CDR2: MNHEY and SVGAGI. Deletions cut 7 bases from V and 2 bases from J, with 15 bases between. The CDR3 contains 15 residues. The CDR3 loop reads CASKDRQAPGNTIYF. CDR3 coding DNA: TGTGCCAGCAAAGACCGACAGGCACCTGGAAACACCATATATTTT.

The rearrangement links TRBV2 to TRBJ1-5; D not resolved. The CDR3 has 14 amino acids. From germline, CDR1 is SNHLY and CDR2 FYNNEI. V lost 2 bases and J lost 6, with 11 bases in between. CDR3 protein: CASSEFGSPQPQHF. Written as DNA, the CDR3 is TGTGCCAGCAGTGAATTCGGGAGTCCTCAGCCCCAGCATTTT.

This clone was seen a handful of times. The chain uses TRBV10-3 and TRBJ1-2, with TRBD1 matching 11 bases. CDR1 ENHRY and CDR2 SYGVKD come from the germline V gene. V was pared by 0 bases and J by 0 bases, with 12 bases of the junction left unmatched. CDR3 length: 20 amino acids. The CDR3 bases are TGTGCCATCAGTGAGTCGCCCGGACAGGGGGCGAGTAGAGCTAACTATGGCTACACCTTC. Translation gives CAISESPGQGASRANYGYTF.

The CDR3 is CASSQVTSRTDTQYF. The DNA for the CDR3 is TGTGCCAGCAGCCAAGTGACTAGCAGAACAGATACGCAGTATTTT. V is TRBV4-2 and J is TRBJ2-3; TRBD2 matches at 7 bases. V shed 1 base and J 3 bases; nucleotides not matched to a gene: 4. Germline V lookup: CDR1 LGHNA, CDR2 YNFKEQ. This CDR3 has 15 residues.

The chain employs TRBV11-2 and TRBJ2-7, with D perhaps TRBD2 (7 bases). Deletions cut 2 bases from V and 6 bases from J, with 17 bases between. CDR3 length equals 15 residues. Per germline, CDR1 SGHAT and CDR2 FQNNGV. Here the CDR3 reads CASSLWEGGAAEQYF. The CDR3 DNA sequence: TGTGCCAGCAGCTTATGGGAGGGGGGGGCAGCCGAGCAGTACTTC.

This chain joins TRBV12-5 and TRBJ2-7, with 10 bases identical to TRBD2. CDR1 is LGHNT and CDR2 is FRNRAP in the germline V gene. This CDR3 comprises 14 residues. V was pared by 3 bases and J by 3 bases, with 2 bases of the junction left unmatched. This CDR3 reads CASGLVAGGYEQYF. The CDR3 DNA follows: TGTGCTAGTGGTTTAGTAGCGGGGGGCTACGAGCAGTACTTC.

The V and J genes are TRBV6-1 and TRBJ1-5; D unresolved. Looked up from germline, CDR1 is MNHNS and CDR2 is SASEGT. Trimming removed 5 bases at V and 7 bases at J, with 15 bases between. The CDR3 has 14 residues. As DNA, the CDR3 is TGTGCCAGCAGTTATTCCGGGTTGAGCCAGCCCCAGCATTTT. This sequence encodes CASSYSGLSQPQHF.

The chain employs TRBV6-5 and TRBJ1-2, with TRBD1 matching 10 bases. Germline CDR1 reads MNHEY; CDR2 reads SVGAGI. The ends lost 0 bases at V and 6 bases at J; junction bases unmatched: 4. The CDR3 runs to 15 residues. The CDR3 region is CASSYSDRGRNGYTF. The CDR3 DNA reads TGTGCCAGCAGTTACTCAGACAGGGGGCGGAATGGCTACACCTTC.

This clone is medium-sized in the sample. J is TRBJ2-1 and V is TRBV11-1; no definite D call. CDR3 length equals 14 residues. V lost 4 bases and J lost 5, with 12 bases in between. CDR1 SGHAT and CDR2 FQDESV come from the germline V gene (reference sequence). CDR3 sequence reads: CASSSPESHNEQFF. In DNA form, the CDR3 reads TGTGCCAGCAGCTCCCCGGAGAGCCACAATGAGCAGTTCTTC.

V and J are TRBV27 and TRBJ2-7; weak D call: TRBD2 (5 bases). This CDR3 has 13 amino acids. Germline V lookup: CDR1 MNHEY, CDR2 SMNVEV (reference sequence). Between the trimmed V and J ends, which lost 5 bases and 6 bases, there was a span of 14 bases. The CDR3 region has the DNA TGTGCCAGCAGTCAAACAACTAGTGCCGAGCAGTACTTC. This gives the protein CASSQTTSAEQYF.

The V and J genes are TRBV9 and TRBJ2-2; D uncertain. Germline values: CDR1 SGDLS, CDR2 YYNGEE. This CDR3 has 15 residues. The V and J ends lost 4 bases and 0 bases respectively, with 10 bases between them. This CDR3 is CASSLGGPNTGELFF. The CDR3 DNA is TGTGCCAGCAGCCTAGGTGGGCCGAACACCGGGGAGCTGTTTTTT. The whole variable domain, filled in from reference TRBV9 and TRBJ2-2, reads DSGVTQTPKHLITATGQRVTLRCSPRSGDLSVYWYQQSLDQGLQFLIQYYNGEERAKGNILERFSAQQFPDLHSELNLSSLELGDSALYFCASSLGGPNTGELFFGEGSRLTVL.

The gene calls are TRBV3-1 (or the pseudogene TRBV3-2) and TRBJ2-7, with TRBD1 matching 8 bases. The germline CDR1 and CDR2 sequences are LGHDT and YNNKEL (reference sequence). With 5 bases clipped from V and 3 bases from J, the junction kept 9 bases outside the gene matches. The CDR3 covers 15 residues. The CDR3 spells CASSVGQGRHYEQYF. DNA for the CDR3: TGTGCCAGCAGCGTCGGACAGGGACGTCACTACGAGCAGTACTTC.

This clone has a handful of counts. The gene calls are TRBV28 and TRBJ2-7; TRBD2 agrees at 9 bases. This CDR3 is 20 amino acids long. With V trimmed by 10 bases and J by 0 bases, 25 bases remained unmatched. Looked up from germline, CDR1 is MDHEN and CDR2 is SYDVKM. CDR3 region: CAIPPTVAETRLAVSYEQYF. The CDR3 nucleotides read TGTGCCATCCCTCCCACGGTGGCAGAGACCCGACTAGCGGTCTCCTACGAGCAGTACTTC.

The chain combines TRBV19 with TRBJ2-5, with TRBD1 as a possible D gene (6 bases). The CDR3 is made up of 14 amino acids. Trimming stripped 9 bases from V and 5 bases from J, with 19 bases between. The germline V gene has CDR1 LNHDA and CDR2 SQIVND (reference sequence). CDR3 sequence reads: CASRDQTGIETQYF. CDR3 nucleotide sequence: TGTGCCAGCCGTGACCAAACAGGGATTGAGACCCAGTACTTC.